This is a list of T cell receptor beta chains from one sample in a study of beta chain features in type 1 diabetes. Profiled with immunoSEQ multiplex PCR; TCRdb holds only in-frame clones, not every one. The table has 350,000 to 450,000 clones, approximately 15% seen once; the top ten hold around 0.039%. The sequenced sample consisted of naive CD4+ T cells from blood. These receptors originate from a man in his thirties or forties in good health. The CDR3 runs from the conserved cysteine through the conserved F or W. The D gene is left open where the match is weak. Size is omitted from some rows. Given values are once, few, many or a class for expanded clones.

v_gene	j_gene	len	d_gene	abundance	CDR3aa	CDR3nt
TRBV28	TRBJ1-6	13	TRBD1	few	CASSSTGLSPLHF	TGTGCCAGCAGTTCGACAGGGCTTTCACCCCTCCACTTT
TRBV29-1	TRBJ2-4	13	.	.	CSVGSAQKNIQYF	TGCAGCGTTGGGTCCGCTCAAAAAAACATTCAGTACTTC
TRBV2	TRBJ1-2	12	TRBD1	.	CASSGQGDGYTF	TGTGCCAGCAGTGGGCAGGGGGATGGCTACACCTTC
TRBV7-2	TRBJ2-5	18	TRBD2	.	CASSFRLAGGQYQETQYF	TGTGCCAGCAGCTTCCGACTAGCGGGGGGACAGTACCAAGAGACCCAGTACTTC
TRBV6-5	TRBJ2-1	15	TRBD2	.	CASSSGLAGYNEQFF	TGTGCCAGCAGTTCTGGACTAGCGGGGTACAATGAGCAGTTCTTC
TRBV7-7	TRBJ2-3	13	.	.	CASSLVPASTQYF	TGTGCCAGCAGCTTAGTTCCAGCTAGTACGCAGTATTTT
TRBV4-2	TRBJ2-2	15	.	.	CASSHDRQNTGELFF	TGTGCCAGCAGCCACGACAGGCAGAACACCGGGGAGCTGTTTTTT
TRBV7-9	TRBJ2-3	13	TRBD1	few	CASSLITGGEQYF	TGTGCCAGCAGCTTGATCACAGGGGGTGAACAGTATTTT
TRBV29-1	TRBJ2-3	14	.	.	CSVKDRGITDTQYF	TGCAGCGTGAAGGACCGAGGGATCACAGATACGCAGTATTTT
TRBV7-9	TRBJ2-3	15	TRBD2	few	CASSLKTSPVDTQYF	TGTGCCAGCAGCCTAAAGACTAGCCCGGTAGATACGCAGTATTTT
TRBV9	TRBJ1-3	15	.	.	CASSVADNAFNTIYF	TGTGCCAGCAGCGTAGCCGACAACGCGTTTAACACCATATATTTT
TRBV7-7	TRBJ2-5	15	.	few	CASSLASGEEETQYF	TGTGCCAGCAGCTTAGCTTCGGGGGAGGAAGAGACCCAGTACTTC
TRBV6-5	TRBJ2-1	14	TRBD2	.	CASSRRGVRHEQFF	TGTGCCAGCAGTCGCCGGGGGGTTCGGCATGAGCAGTTCTTC
TRBV19	TRBJ2-5	15	.	.	CASTPGGSLEETQYF	TGTGCCAGTACCCCCGGGGGCAGTCTCGAAGAGACCCAGTACTTC
TRBV15	TRBJ1-2	17	TRBD1	once	CATSRQGAQGFSYGYTF	TGTGCCACCAGCAGACAGGGGGCGCAAGGGTTTAGCTATGGCTACACCTTC
TRBV7-2	TRBJ2-1	18	TRBD2	few	CASSSEALAGAIYNEQFF	TGTGCCAGCAGCTCAGAAGCTCTAGCGGGGGCCATCTACAATGAGCAGTTCTTC
TRBV5-4	TRBJ2-6	17	.	few	CASSGAGGSSGANVLTF	TGTGCCAGCAGCGGGGCAGGCGGTAGCTCTGGGGCCAACGTCCTGACTTTC
TRBV5-6	TRBJ2-3	15	TRBD2	.	CASSFRREVSDTQYF	TGTGCCAGCAGCTTCAGGCGGGAGGTTTCTGATACGCAGTATTTT
TRBV4-3	TRBJ1-2	15	TRBD1	.	CASSPRQGTNYGYTF	TGCGCCAGCAGCCCCCGACAGGGAACTAACTATGGCTACACCTTC
TRBV15	TRBJ2-5	15	.	.	CATSREPTRGETQYF	TGTGCCACCAGCAGAGAACCTACGAGGGGGGAGACCCAGTACTTC
TRBV12-5	TRBJ2-5	18	.	.	CASGLAVGPINGQETQYF	TGTGCTAGTGGTTTGGCAGTGGGGCCTATAAACGGGCAAGAGACCCAGTACTTC
TRBV7-2	TRBJ2-3	14	.	.	CASSLVSGTDTQYF	TGTGCCAGCAGCTTAGTTAGCGGCACAGATACGCAGTATTTT
TRBV2	TRBJ2-7	15	.	.	CASSSKGHHSYEQYF	TGTGCCAGCAGCTCTAAGGGGCACCACTCCTACGAGCAGTACTTC
TRBV29-1	TRBJ1-2	11	.	.	CSAQGNYGYTF	TGCAGCGCCCAGGGAAACTATGGCTACACCTTC
TRBV5-1	TRBJ2-1	15	TRBD1	few	CASSLGGTGNNEQFF	TGCGCCAGCAGCTTGGGCGGGACAGGCAACAATGAGCAGTTCTTC
TRBV7-2	TRBJ1-3	11	.	few	CASSSLDTIYF	TGTGCCAGCAGCTCTTTGGACACCATATATTTT
TRBV7-2	TRBJ2-1	16	.	.	CASSLVGGRTYNEQFF	TGTGCCAGCAGCTTAGTTGGTGGGAGGACCTACAATGAGCAGTTCTTC
TRBV6-6	TRBJ1-1	15	.	few	CASSYPMEEHTEAFF	TGTGCCAGCAGTTATCCCATGGAGGAGCACACTGAAGCTTTCTTT
TRBV7-8	TRBJ2-7	15	TRBD1	few	CASSTTDRISYEQYF	TGTGCCAGCAGCACAACGGACAGGATTTCCTACGAGCAGTACTTC
TRBV4-3	TRBJ2-3	15	TRBD1	.	CASSHRQGRVYTQYF	TGCGCCAGCAGCCACCGACAGGGGCGCGTATATACGCAGTATTTT
TRBV25-1	TRBJ2-3	11	.	many	CASGYTDTQYF	TGTGCCAGCGGCTACACAGATACGCAGTATTTT
TRBV29-1	TRBJ2-7	13	TRBD1	.	CSVDGQGNYEQYF	TGCAGCGTTGATGGACAGGGAAACTACGAGCAGTACTTC
TRBV5-1	TRBJ2-6	18	.	.	CASSLRERRLSGANVLTF	TGCGCCAGCAGCTTGCGGGAAAGACGCCTCTCTGGGGCCAACGTCCTGACTTTC
TRBV5-1	TRBJ2-7	14	TRBD2	few	CASRPGLPAYEQYF	TGCGCCAGCAGACCGGGACTACCAGCCTACGAGCAGTACTTC
TRBV30	TRBJ1-5	15	.	few	CAWSVRRNSNQPQHF	TGTGCCTGGAGTGTACGCAGGAATAGCAATCAGCCCCAGCATTTT
TRBV20-1	TRBJ2-7	10	.	few	CSVGSYEQYF	TGCAGTGTGGGTTCCTACGAGCAGTACTTC
TRBV7-8	TRBJ2-1	19	.	few	CASSLFPFRRAKGGNEQFF	TGTGCCAGCAGCTTATTCCCCTTTAGGCGGGCTAAAGGGGGCAATGAGCAGTTCTTC
TRBV30	TRBJ2-3	12	.	.	CAWCTGPHTQYF	TGTGCCTGGTGCACGGGACCGCATACGCAGTATTTT
TRBV18	TRBJ2-5	11	.	.	CASSTKETQYF	TGTGCCAGCTCTACCAAAGAGACCCAGTACTTC
TRBV6-1	TRBJ1-6	15	.	.	CASSEVAGINSPLHF	TGTGCCAGCAGTGAAGTAGCAGGGATTAATTCACCCCTCCACTTT